The 23 T cell receptor beta chains presented below share a single source sample, sequenced in a study of spatial heterogeneity in lung cancer (dated by TCRdb to about 2019). Library preparation was by 5' RACE. Sequencing took place on a NextSeq 500. TCRdb reworked the public reads: Q25 trimming with fastp, MiXCR clone assembly, productive beta chains retained. Each record represents a unique CDR3 protein, reported with the most common genes and DNA among its rows. The sample includes over a thousand distinct CDR3 sequences, with approximately 7% observed a single time. The ten most abundant clones make up 15% to 20% of the sample. Read against the paper, the sample's time point label means: sample taken at primary tumor resection. The starting material was normal lung tissue next to the tumor, obtained at surgery. These receptor sequences come from a male donor with early-stage non-small cell lung cancer.

Sample share makes this clonotype large (0.1 to 1%). The chain carries TRBV20-1 and TRBJ2-7; 7 bases fit TRBD2. Germline CDR1 is DFQATT and CDR2 is SNEGSKA (reference sequence). V dropped 5 bases and J dropped 3; count of bases not matched to a gene: 10. This CDR3 is 14 amino acids long. The CDR3 region is CSAPNRDYLYEQYF. The DNA of the CDR3 is TGCAGTGCTCCGAACCGGGACTACCTCTACGAGCAGTACTTC.

This clonotype is deemed medium-sized. J is TRBJ1-1 and V is TRBV18; no clear D gene. V lost 2 bases and J lost 7, with 8 bases in between. This CDR3 spans 12 amino acids. Germline-derived CDR1 and CDR2 are KGHSH and LQKENI. The DNA of the CDR3 is TGTGCCAGCTCACCAGGATTGGGTGAAGCTTTCTTT. Encoded protein: CASSPGLGEAFF.

This clonotype counts as large (0.1 to 1%). This rearrangement joins TRBV3-1 to TRBJ2-2; 7 bases are a match to TRBD1. In germline, CDR1 is LGHDT, CDR2 YNNKEL (reference sequence). CDR3 length equals 16 residues. V lost 1 base, J lost 2 bases, and 4 bases stayed unmatched. This chain's CDR3 is CASSQARQGNTGELFF. For the CDR3, the DNA is TGTGCCAGCAGCCAAGCTCGACAGGGTAACACCGGGGAGCTGTTTTTT.

This clonotype is judged medium-sized. The chain combines TRBV14 with TRBJ1-3; D ambiguous. Trimming shortened V by 4 bases and J by 4 bases, and 14 bases separated the two germline ends. Germline CDR1 SGHDN, CDR2 FVKESK. The CDR3 runs 15 residues. The DNA for the CDR3 is TGTGCCAGCAGCCCGGCCAAACCCAGGGGAAACACCATATATTTT. The encoded protein is CASSPAKPRGNTIYF.

Sample share makes this clonotype medium-sized (0.01 to 0.1%). V is TRBV14 and J is TRBJ2-2; D is possibly TRBD1 or TRBD2 (5 bases each). Trimming took off 3 bases at V and 5 bases at J, with 13 bases between the two ends. The germline V gene encodes CDR1 SGHDN and CDR2 FVKESK. The CDR3 length is 15 residues. The CDR3 sequence is CASSQVRGVTGELFF. The CDR3 DNA is TGTGCCAGCAGCCAGGTCCGGGGCGTGACCGGGGAGCTGTTTTTT.

Ten or more counts support this clonotype. V gene TRBV9 combines with J gene TRBJ2-2; D possibly corresponds to TRBD1 (6 bases). CDR1 SGDLS and CDR2 YYNGEE come from the germline V gene. This CDR3 has 15 amino acids. V lost 3 bases and J 7 bases, leaving 16 bases between the germline ends. Here the CDR3 DNA reads TGTGCCAGCAGCGCCACACAGGGTTTGGTCGGGGAGCTGTTTTTT. It codes for CASSATQGLVGELFF.

By frequency in the sample, this clonotype is medium-sized. This rearrangement joins TRBV10-1 to TRBJ2-3, with D unresolved. Germline V gene data show CDR1 as WNHNN and CDR2 as SYGVQD (reference sequence). The V gene lost 8 bases and the J gene lost 1 base, with 7 bases spanning the gap. The CDR3 is 12 residues long. The CDR3 nucleotides read TGCGCCAGCCCTTCAGGCACAGATACGCAGTATTTT. Its protein product is CASPSGTDTQYF.

By sample share, this clonotype is medium-sized (0.01 to 0.1%). This chain links TRBV6-2 or TRBV6-3 with TRBJ1-1, with D uncertain. This CDR3 contains 12 residues. Germline lookup yields CDR1 MNHEY and CDR2 SVGEGT. Deletions cut 8 bases from V and 6 bases from J, with 13 bases between. The CDR3 sequence is CASATFGAEAFF. In nucleotides, the CDR3 is TGTGCCAGCGCAACCTTTGGCGCTGAAGCTTTCTTT.

This clonotype ranks as large. The chain joins TRBV6-2 or TRBV6-3 to TRBJ1-2, with TRBD1 identical over 8 bases. The trim removed 2 bases at V and 8 bases at J, leaving 7 bases unmatched. CDR1 is MNHEY, CDR2 SVGEGT, per germline. This CDR3 is 14 amino acids long. CDR3 DNA sequence: TGTGCCAGCAGTTACACCCAGGGGGCCTCGGGCTACACCTTC. Its translation: CASSYTQGASGYTF.

Many counts were recorded for this clonotype. In DNA form, the CDR3 reads TGTGCCAGCAGTTTCCTTCTTGGAGAGGGGTACTTC. Amino acid sequence: CASSFLLGEGYF. The chain employs TRBV12-3 or TRBV12-4 and TRBJ2-5; tentatively, D is TRBD2 (5 bases). V was pared by 3 bases and J by 13 bases, with 15 bases between. The CDR3 is made up of 12 amino acids.

This clonotype is categorized as large. The chain is built from TRBV6-2 or TRBV6-3 and TRBJ2-7, with TRBD1 as a possible D gene (5 bases). Trimming took off 4 bases at V and 10 bases at J, with 14 bases between the two ends. CDR1 and CDR2 (germline): MNHEY, SVGEGT. The CDR3 is made up of 12 amino acids. The DNA of the CDR3 is TGTGCCAGCAGTTCCCCAGGGTCCATCCAGTACTTC. Its translation: CASSSPGSIQYF.

This clonotype ranks as medium-sized. The rearrangement joins TRBV4-1 to TRBJ1-5; D uncertain. Germline loops: CDR1 MGHRA, CDR2 YSYEKL. Trimming stripped 1 base from V and 1 base from J, with 14 bases between. CDR3 length equals 17 residues. The CDR3 loop is CASSQVFEEMSNQPQHF. In DNA, the CDR3 is TGCGCCAGCAGCCAAGTCTTCGAGGAAATGAGCAATCAGCCCCAGCATTTT.

By share, this clonotype counts as large (0.1 to 1%). The chain's CDR3 is CASSLAPRREQYF. The CDR3 nucleotides read TGTGCCAGCAGCTTAGCGCCGCGCAGGGAGCAGTACTTC. This chain links TRBV7-9 with TRBJ2-7; D call uncertain. This CDR3 has 13 residues. V lost 0 bases and J 7 bases, leaving 10 bases between the germline ends. Germline CDR1 reads SEHNR; CDR2 reads FQNEAQ (reference sequence). Filled out from reference TRBV7-9 and TRBJ2-7, the complete variable domain reads DTGVSQNPRHKITKRGQNVTFRCDPISEHNRLYWYRQTLGQGPEFLTYFQNEAQLEKSRLLSDRFSAERPKGSFSTLEIQRTEQGDSAMYLCASSLAPRREQYFGPGTRLTVT.

By sample share, this clonotype is medium-sized. The chain combines TRBV7-3 with TRBJ2-2; 14 bases are a match to TRBD2. The CDR3 runs 17 residues. Trimming cost V 1 base and J 6 bases; bases outside gene matches: 4. Germline CDR1 and CDR2: SGHTA and FQGTGA. The CDR3 DNA sequence: TGTGCCAGCAGCTTAAGGGGGACTAGCGGGAGCCCCGGGGAGCTGTTTTTT. Translating it yields CASSLRGTSGSPGELFF.

This clonotype is medium-sized (0.01 to 0.1%) by share. This chain uses TRBV5-5 with TRBJ1-2; D gene ambiguous. Germline assignment: CDR1 SGHKS and CDR2 YYEKEE (reference sequence). CDR3 size: 15 residues. V lost 2 bases and J lost 3, with 14 bases in between. The chain's CDR3 is CASSFGNKDDYGYTF. DNA for the CDR3: TGTGCCAGCAGCTTTGGAAACAAGGACGACTATGGCTACACCTTC.

By share, this clonotype ranks as medium-sized (0.01 to 0.1%). The chain employs TRBV5-1 and TRBJ2-3, with a weak D call TRBD2 (5 bases). Germline V gene lookup returns CDR1 SGHRS and CDR2 YFSETQ. This CDR3 comprises 14 residues. Trimming pared 3 bases from V and 1 base from J, leaving 9 bases between. The CDR3 is CASSWERGTDTQYF. CDR3 nucleotides: TGCGCCAGCAGCTGGGAGAGGGGCACAGATACGCAGTATTTT.

This clonotype was recorded many times. The rearrangement joins TRBV27 to TRBJ2-5, with no clear D. The CDR3 sequence is 11 residues long. The V end lost 7 bases, the J end lost 1 base, and 4 bases lay between the germline ends. Per the germline V gene, CDR1 is MNHEY and CDR2 is SMNVEV (reference sequence). The CDR3 protein is CASKTQETQYF. Here the CDR3 DNA reads TGTGCCAGCAAAACCCAAGAGACCCAGTACTTC.

This clonotype qualifies as large. The chain employs TRBV28 and TRBJ1-6, with no clear D. Looked up from germline, CDR1 is MDHEN and CDR2 is SYDVKM. V was cut by 8 bases and J by 9 bases, with 14 bases left in between. The CDR3 totals 13 residues. The CDR3 DNA is TGTGCCAGCGGAGACATCCGGGGTTCACCCCTCCACTTT. Protein product: CASGDIRGSPLHF.

In this sample, this clonotype turned up many times. The chain uses TRBV5-1 and TRBJ2-3, with D unresolved. Between the trimmed V and J ends, which lost 0 bases and 6 bases, there was a span of 11 bases. The germline gives CDR1 SGHRS, CDR2 YFSETQ. This CDR3 spans 14 amino acids. The CDR3 spells CASSLESVPDTQYF. CDR3 coding DNA: TGCGCCAGCAGCTTGGAGTCTGTCCCCGATACGCAGTATTTT.

This clonotype qualifies as medium-sized. V gene TRBV2 combines with J gene TRBJ1-1; tentatively, D is TRBD1 (5 bases). Germline V gives CDR1 SNHLY, CDR2 FYNNEI. This CDR3 has 11 residues. Deletions cut 5 bases from V and 6 bases from J, with 7 bases between. DNA of the CDR3: TGTGCCAGCAGTCAGGGACCTGAAGCTTTCTTT. This sequence encodes CASSQGPEAFF.

This clonotype rates as medium-sized. CDR3 loop: CSPDGLNQPQHF. CDR3 nucleotides: TGCAGTCCAGATGGGCTCAATCAGCCCCAGCATTTT. The chain carries TRBV20-1 and TRBJ1-5; D remains ambiguous. There are 12 residues in the CDR3. V was trimmed by 8 bases and J by 3 bases, leaving 11 bases between them. In germline, CDR1 is DFQATT, CDR2 SNEGSKA (reference sequence).

This clonotype is deemed medium-sized. The chain uses TRBV7-2 and TRBJ2-7; 7 bases map to TRBD1. CDR1 and CDR2 from the germline V gene are SGHTA and FQGNSA. CDR3 length: 15 residues. Losses at the gene ends were 5 bases for V and 2 bases for J; bases not matched to a gene: 9. The CDR3 protein is CASSATGTATYEQYF. CDR3 sequence (DNA): TGTGCCAGCAGCGCAACCGGGACAGCCACCTACGAGCAGTACTTC.

In this sample, this clonotype is medium-sized (0.01 to 0.1%). This chain links TRBV11-1 with TRBJ2-3; D remains unclear. Germline V CDR1 and CDR2: SGHAT, FQDESV (reference sequence). V lost 0 bases to trimming and J lost 3 bases, with 4 bases between them. This CDR3 spans 13 amino acids. In DNA form, the CDR3 reads TGTGCCAGCAGCTTAGCGCTGACAGATACGCAGTATTTT. Residues: CASSLALTDTQYF.